A selection of T cell receptor beta chains follows, all from one sample in a study of T-cell memory formation after mild COVID-19. TCRdb processed the 5' RACE reads anew with MiXCR; each CDR3 protein has one entry. The profile shows hundreds of thousands of distinct CDR3 sequences, roughly 17% of them singletons. The specimen sequenced was PBMCs or a T cell subset sorted from them (not recorded which). These receptors originate from a man aged 18 to 35 who had mild COVID-19 (a few samples of this study predate the infection). Cell type and time point are not known. Each CDR3 is given with its conserved first and last residue. The D gene is left open where the match is weak. Size values are once, few and many counts, or a class for expanded clones, and some rows have none.

j_gene: TRBJ1-1
v_gene: TRBV30
abundance: few
d_gene: .
CDR3nt: TGTGCCTGGAGTCTCACGGCGACAGCTTTCTTT
CDR3aa: CAWSLTATAFF

j_gene: TRBJ2-1
v_gene: TRBV15
abundance: .
d_gene: TRBD2
CDR3nt: TGTGCCACCAGCAGAGAGGGGGGGGCCTACAATGAGCAGTTCTTC
CDR3aa: CATSREGGAYNEQFF

j_gene: TRBJ2-4
v_gene: TRBV20-1
abundance: .
d_gene: .
CDR3nt: TGCAGTGGGGAACTACCCGAAAACATTCAGTACTTC
CDR3aa: CSGELPENIQYF

j_gene: TRBJ2-7
v_gene: TRBV6-6
abundance: few
d_gene: .
CDR3nt: TGTGCCAGCAGCTTAGCCTCCTACGAGCAGTACTTC
CDR3aa: CASSLASYEQYF

j_gene: TRBJ1-6
v_gene: TRBV18
abundance: few
d_gene: TRBD1
CDR3nt: TGTGCCAGCTCATCATTCCGGGACAGGGTGAACTATAATTCACCCCTCCACTTT
CDR3aa: CASSSFRDRVNYNSPLHF

j_gene: TRBJ2-1
v_gene: TRBV7-3
abundance: .
d_gene: .
CDR3nt: TGTGCCAGCAGCCCGAAACCCGGGGGCCTAGGAAGCAATGAGCAGTTCTTC
CDR3aa: CASSPKPGGLGSNEQFF

j_gene: TRBJ1-1
v_gene: TRBV20-1
abundance: many
d_gene: TRBD1
CDR3nt: TGCAGTGCAAAACTTACAGGGGACGGTTGCTGCACTGAAGCTTTCTTT
CDR3aa: CSAKLTGDGCCTEAFF

j_gene: TRBJ2-3
v_gene: TRBV29-1
abundance: many
d_gene: .
CDR3nt: TGCAGCGTTAACGTGGGGAGCACAGATACGCAGTATTTT
CDR3aa: CSVNVGSTDTQYF

j_gene: TRBJ2-2
v_gene: TRBV4-3
abundance: few
d_gene: .
CDR3nt: TGCGCCAGCAGCCGCGGTGCGGATAGGGAGCTGTTTTTT
CDR3aa: CASSRGADRELFF

j_gene: TRBJ1-1
v_gene: TRBV20-1
abundance: .
d_gene: .
CDR3nt: TGCAGTGCTAGAGTAGGGAGAGGGGCTTTCTTT
CDR3aa: CSARVGRGAFF

j_gene: TRBJ1-5
v_gene: TRBV12-3/TRBV12-4
abundance: .
d_gene: .
CDR3nt: TGTGCCAGCAGTTTGGACGATTATCAGCCCCAGCATTTT
CDR3aa: CASSLDDYQPQHF

j_gene: TRBJ2-7
v_gene: TRBV29-1
abundance: .
d_gene: .
CDR3nt: TGCAGCGTTTTTTTTTACGAGCAGTACTTC
CDR3aa: CSVFFYEQYF

j_gene: TRBJ1-4
v_gene: TRBV28
abundance: few
d_gene: .
CDR3nt: TGTGCCAGCAGTGTTTTTGGGGTGGGGAGGGAAAAACTGTTTTTT
CDR3aa: CASSVFGVGREKLFF

j_gene: TRBJ2-6
v_gene: TRBV30
abundance: .
d_gene: .
CDR3nt: TGTGCCTGGAGTAGAGGGGTCGGGGCCAACGTCCTGACTTTC
CDR3aa: CAWSRGVGANVLTF

j_gene: TRBJ1-1
v_gene: TRBV27
abundance: many
d_gene: .
CDR3nt: TGTGCCAGCAGTTTACAGGGTATTACTGAAGCTTTCTTT
CDR3aa: CASSLQGITEAFF

j_gene: TRBJ2-3
v_gene: TRBV4-3
abundance: .
d_gene: TRBD2
CDR3nt: TGCGCCAGCAGCCAGACTAGCGCGGGCACAGATACGCAGTATTTT
CDR3aa: CASSQTSAGTDTQYF

j_gene: TRBJ1-2
v_gene: TRBV6-2/TRBV6-3
abundance: few
d_gene: .
CDR3nt: TGTGCCAGCAGTTACTCAGGGGGTCTTACCTTC
CDR3aa: CASSYSGGLTF

j_gene: TRBJ1-5
v_gene: TRBV7-2
abundance: many
d_gene: .
CDR3nt: TGTGCCAGCAGCTCCGGTGTGGCAATAGGCAATCAGCCCCAGCATTTT
CDR3aa: CASSSGVAIGNQPQHF

j_gene: TRBJ2-2
v_gene: TRBV2
abundance: .
d_gene: TRBD1
CDR3nt: TGTGCCAGCAGCTCCAACAGGGGATACACCGGGGAGCTGTTTTTT
CDR3aa: CASSSNRGYTGELFF

j_gene: TRBJ1-1
v_gene: TRBV18
abundance: .
d_gene: .
CDR3nt: TGTGCCAGCCTTACAGGGATGAACACTGAAGCTTTCTTT
CDR3aa: CASLTGMNTEAFF

j_gene: TRBJ2-6
v_gene: TRBV6-1
abundance: .
d_gene: .
CDR3nt: TGTGCCAGCAGTGAACCCCCAGCCAGTGTCTCTGGGGCCAACGTCCTGACTTTC
CDR3aa: CASSEPPASVSGANVLTF

j_gene: TRBJ2-7
v_gene: TRBV12-3/TRBV12-4
abundance: few
d_gene: .
CDR3nt: TGTGCCAGCAAAGAGGTCAACTCCTACGAGCAGTACTTC
CDR3aa: CASKEVNSYEQYF

j_gene: TRBJ2-5
v_gene: TRBV2
abundance: .
d_gene: .
CDR3nt: TGTGCCAGCAGTAAGGACCACGAGACCCAGTACTTC
CDR3aa: CASSKDHETQYF

j_gene: TRBJ1-4
v_gene: TRBV6-5
abundance: few
d_gene: TRBD1
CDR3nt: TGTGCCAGGAGACAGGGTCGTGAAAAACTGTTTTTT
CDR3aa: CARRQGREKLFF

j_gene: TRBJ1-4
v_gene: TRBV20-1
abundance: .
d_gene: .
CDR3nt: TGCAGTGCCACAGGTCCAACTAATGAAAAACTGTTTTTT
CDR3aa: CSATGPTNEKLFF

j_gene: TRBJ2-5
v_gene: TRBV7-7
abundance: .
d_gene: .
CDR3nt: TGTGCCAGCAGCTTAAGCAGGCCCCCAGGGACCCAGTACTTC
CDR3aa: CASSLSRPPGTQYF

j_gene: TRBJ1-1
v_gene: TRBV20-1
abundance: few
d_gene: .
CDR3nt: TGCAGTGCCAGACACTCCTCGGGGGAAGCTTTCTTT
CDR3aa: CSARHSSGEAFF

j_gene: TRBJ2-1
v_gene: TRBV12-3/TRBV12-4
abundance: few
d_gene: TRBD2
CDR3nt: TGTGCCAGCACCTCCGGGAGGGGGGGTTACAATGAGCAGTTCTTC
CDR3aa: CASTSGRGGYNEQFF

j_gene: TRBJ2-1
v_gene: TRBV6-1
abundance: .
d_gene: TRBD2
CDR3nt: TGTGCCAGCACTCTAAATGGACTAGCGGGGGGGGATGAGCAGTTCTTC
CDR3aa: CASTLNGLAGGDEQFF

j_gene: TRBJ2-1
v_gene: TRBV24-1
abundance: .
d_gene: .
CDR3nt: TGTGCCACCAGTGGGAGCCCGGCCAGCTCCTACAATGAGCAGTTCTTC
CDR3aa: CATSGSPASSYNEQFF

j_gene: TRBJ2-3
v_gene: TRBV20-1
abundance: .
d_gene: TRBD2
CDR3nt: TGCAGTGCTAGAGATCTGGGACTAGCCTCAGATACGCAGTATTTT
CDR3aa: CSARDLGLASDTQYF

j_gene: TRBJ2-1
v_gene: TRBV5-1
abundance: few
d_gene: .
CDR3nt: TGCGCCAGCAGCGGCCGGGACGGAACCTACAATGAGCAGTTCTTC
CDR3aa: CASSGRDGTYNEQFF

j_gene: TRBJ1-2
v_gene: TRBV7-9
abundance: many
d_gene: .
CDR3nt: TGTGCCAGCAGCTTAGAACAGTCCTATGGCTACACCTTC
CDR3aa: CASSLEQSYGYTF

j_gene: TRBJ2-7
v_gene: TRBV10-3
abundance: .
d_gene: .
CDR3nt: TGTGCCATCAGTGAGTCGATAGTTTACGAGCAGTACTTC
CDR3aa: CAISESIVYEQYF

j_gene: TRBJ1-1
v_gene: TRBV4-3
abundance: few
d_gene: .
CDR3nt: TGCGCCAGCAGCCAAACGACAGGGAACACTGAAGCTTTCTTT
CDR3aa: CASSQTTGNTEAFF

j_gene: TRBJ2-1
v_gene: TRBV7-6
abundance: few
d_gene: .
CDR3nt: TGTGCCAGCAGCTCGTACCAGGGGAGGAACAATGAGCAGTTCTTC
CDR3aa: CASSSYQGRNNEQFF

j_gene: TRBJ1-4
v_gene: TRBV5-5
abundance: few
d_gene: .
CDR3nt: TGTGCCAGCAGCTTGTGGATCGTTCGGGAAAAACTGTTTTTT
CDR3aa: CASSLWIVREKLFF

j_gene: TRBJ2-1
v_gene: TRBV5-1
abundance: .
d_gene: .
CDR3nt: TGCGCCAGCTTTGAAGGGAATGAGCAGTTCTTC
CDR3aa: CASFEGNEQFF

j_gene: TRBJ1-2
v_gene: TRBV30
abundance: .
d_gene: .
CDR3nt: TGTGCCTGGACCCCGGGAGGGTATGGCTACACCTTC
CDR3aa: CAWTPGGYGYTF

j_gene: TRBJ2-7
v_gene: TRBV6-2/TRBV6-3
abundance: .
d_gene: TRBD1
CDR3nt: TGTGCCAGCACCGTCCCGGGACAGAGGTCGTCGTACTTC
CDR3aa: CASTVPGQRSSYF

j_gene: TRBJ1-5
v_gene: TRBV7-8
abundance: few
d_gene: TRBD1
CDR3nt: TGTGCCAGCAGCCCCGGGACAGGGGCTAGTTCGGATCAGCCCCAGCATTTT
CDR3aa: CASSPGTGASSDQPQHF

j_gene: TRBJ2-1
v_gene: TRBV2
abundance: few
d_gene: .
CDR3nt: TGTGCCAGCAGACCACGGACCGGCTCCTACAATGAGCAGTTCTTC
CDR3aa: CASRPRTGSYNEQFF

j_gene: TRBJ2-3
v_gene: TRBV6-1
abundance: .
d_gene: .
CDR3nt: TGTGCCAGTCCACGACAGGTCGGAGATACGCAGTATTTT
CDR3aa: CASPRQVGDTQYF

j_gene: TRBJ1-1
v_gene: TRBV29-1
abundance: .
d_gene: TRBD1
CDR3nt: TGCAGCGGACAGGGGCTGAACACTGAAGCTTTCTTT
CDR3aa: CSGQGLNTEAFF

j_gene: TRBJ1-4
v_gene: TRBV11-2
abundance: .
d_gene: .
CDR3nt: TGTGCCAGCAGTCTCCGCCGACAGAGTAATGAAAAACTGTTTTTT
CDR3aa: CASSLRRQSNEKLFF

j_gene: TRBJ2-5
v_gene: TRBV24-1
abundance: .
d_gene: .
CDR3nt: TGTGCCACCAGTGGAGGGGGACGAGAGACCCAGTACTTC
CDR3aa: CATSGGGRETQYF

j_gene: TRBJ1-2
v_gene: TRBV6-2/TRBV6-3
abundance: .
d_gene: .
CDR3nt: TGTGCCACCCAGGGGAATTATGGCTACACCTTC
CDR3aa: CATQGNYGYTF

j_gene: TRBJ2-5
v_gene: TRBV20-1
abundance: .
d_gene: TRBD2
CDR3nt: TGCAGTGCAATTACTAGCGGGCGCTACCAAGAGACCCAGTACTTC
CDR3aa: CSAITSGRYQETQYF

j_gene: TRBJ2-3
v_gene: TRBV5-8
abundance: .
d_gene: .
CDR3nt: TGTGCCAGCAGCTCCGGTGTGTCCACAGATACGCAGTATTTT
CDR3aa: CASSSGVSTDTQYF

j_gene: TRBJ2-3
v_gene: TRBV5-5
abundance: few
d_gene: TRBD2
CDR3nt: TGTGCCAGCAGCATAGGGACTAGCGGGGGGGCCGCAGATACGCAGTATTTT
CDR3aa: CASSIGTSGGAADTQYF

j_gene: TRBJ2-6
v_gene: TRBV4-3
abundance: few
d_gene: .
CDR3nt: TGCGCCAGCAGCCAAGGAGGGCCTGGGGCCAACGTCCTGACTTTC
CDR3aa: CASSQGGPGANVLTF

j_gene: TRBJ2-5
v_gene: TRBV3-1
abundance: .
d_gene: .
CDR3nt: TGTGCCAGCAGCCAAGGAGTAGCGGAAAACCAAGAGACCCAGTACTTC
CDR3aa: CASSQGVAENQETQYF

j_gene: TRBJ2-5
v_gene: TRBV6-1
abundance: few
d_gene: .
CDR3nt: TGTGCCAGCAGATTGGAGACCCAGTACTTC
CDR3aa: CASRLETQYF

j_gene: TRBJ1-1
v_gene: TRBV12-3/TRBV12-4
abundance: few
d_gene: TRBD1
CDR3nt: TGTGCCAGCAGTTTCGCCAGGGGGCTGGGGAACACTGAAGCTTTCTTT
CDR3aa: CASSFARGLGNTEAFF